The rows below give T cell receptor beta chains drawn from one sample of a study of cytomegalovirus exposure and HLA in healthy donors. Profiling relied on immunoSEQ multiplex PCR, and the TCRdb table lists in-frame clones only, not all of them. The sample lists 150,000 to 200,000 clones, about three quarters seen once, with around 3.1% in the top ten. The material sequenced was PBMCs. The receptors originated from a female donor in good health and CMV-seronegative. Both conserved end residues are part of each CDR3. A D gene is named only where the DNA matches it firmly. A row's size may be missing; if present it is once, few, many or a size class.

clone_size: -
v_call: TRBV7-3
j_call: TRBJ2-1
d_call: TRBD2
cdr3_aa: CASSPAGGGVGEQFF
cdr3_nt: TGTGCCAGCAGCCCAGCGGGAGGTGGGGTAGGTGAGCAGTTCTTC

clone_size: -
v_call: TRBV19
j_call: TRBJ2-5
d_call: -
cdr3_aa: CASSRGPQETQYF
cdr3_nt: TGTGCCAGTAGTAGAGGGCCCCAAGAGACCCAGTACTTC

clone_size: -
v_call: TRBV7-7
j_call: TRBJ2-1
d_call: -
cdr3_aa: CASSLGTPSNNEQFF
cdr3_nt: TGTGCCAGCAGCTTAGGGACTCCCAGTAACAATGAGCAGTTCTTC

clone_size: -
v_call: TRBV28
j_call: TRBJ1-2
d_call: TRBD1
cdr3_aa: CASSVRDRDYGYTF
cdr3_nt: TGTGCCAGCAGTGTCCGGGACAGGGACTATGGCTACACCTTC

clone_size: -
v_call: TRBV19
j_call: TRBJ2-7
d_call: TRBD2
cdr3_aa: CASSHSGGFNEQYF
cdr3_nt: TGTGCCAGTAGCCATAGCGGGGGGTTCAACGAGCAGTACTTC

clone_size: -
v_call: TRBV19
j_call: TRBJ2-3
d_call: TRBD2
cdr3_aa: CASRGGGTDTQYF
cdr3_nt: TGTGCCAGTAGGGGCGGGGGAACAGATACGCAGTATTTT

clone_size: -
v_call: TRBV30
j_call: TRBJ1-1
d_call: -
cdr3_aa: CAWSHPRQRFMNTEAFF
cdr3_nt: TGTGCCTGGAGTCACCCTCGACAGCGATTCATGAACACTGAAGCTTTCTTT

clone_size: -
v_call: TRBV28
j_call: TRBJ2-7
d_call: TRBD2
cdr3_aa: CASSFHSGSSYEQYF
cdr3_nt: TGTGCCAGCAGTTTCCATAGCGGGAGCTCCTACGAGCAGTACTTC

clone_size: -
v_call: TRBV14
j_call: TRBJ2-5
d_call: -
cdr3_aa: CASSHFQETQYF
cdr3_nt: TGTGCCAGCAGCCACTTTCAAGAGACCCAGTACTTC

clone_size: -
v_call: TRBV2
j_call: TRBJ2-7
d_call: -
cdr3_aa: CASSADIAYEQYF
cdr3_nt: TGTGCCAGCAGTGCGGACATCGCCTACGAGCAGTACTTC

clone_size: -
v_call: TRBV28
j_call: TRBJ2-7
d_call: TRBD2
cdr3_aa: CASSSRLAYYEQYF
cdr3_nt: TGTGCCAGCAGTTCCAGACTAGCTTACTACGAGCAGTACTTC

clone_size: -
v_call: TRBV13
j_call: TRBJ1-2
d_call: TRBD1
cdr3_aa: CASSSGTGLGGYTF
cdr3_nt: TGTGCCAGCAGCTCCGGGACAGGTTTGGGAGGCTACACCTTC

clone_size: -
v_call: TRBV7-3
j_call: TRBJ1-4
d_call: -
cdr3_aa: CASSLTGGTGREKLFF
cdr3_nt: TGTGCCAGCAGCTTAACCGGGGGTACCGGGCGGGAAAAACTGTTTTTT

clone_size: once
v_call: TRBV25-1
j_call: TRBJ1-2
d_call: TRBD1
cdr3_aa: CASSEYGTGGYGYTF
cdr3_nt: TGTGCCAGCAGTGAATACGGGACAGGGGGCTATGGCTACACCTTC

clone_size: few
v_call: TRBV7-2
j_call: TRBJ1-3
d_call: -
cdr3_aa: CASSLEGSSGNTIYF
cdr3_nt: TGTGCCAGCAGCTTAGAAGGGAGCTCTGGAAACACCATATATTTT

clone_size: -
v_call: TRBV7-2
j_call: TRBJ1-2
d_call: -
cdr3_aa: CASSLGRGNYGYTF
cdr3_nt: TGTGCCAGCAGCTTAGGTCGGGGTAACTATGGCTACACCTTC

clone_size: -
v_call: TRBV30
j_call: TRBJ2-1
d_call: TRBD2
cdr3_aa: CAWIPEASGHSSYNEQFF
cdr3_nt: TGTGCCTGGATCCCGGAGGCTAGCGGTCATAGCTCCTACAATGAGCAGTTCTTC

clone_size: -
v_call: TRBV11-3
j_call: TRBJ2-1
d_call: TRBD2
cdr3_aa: CASSLEGLAASEQFF
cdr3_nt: TGTGCCAGCAGCTTAGAAGGACTAGCGGCAAGCGAGCAGTTCTTC

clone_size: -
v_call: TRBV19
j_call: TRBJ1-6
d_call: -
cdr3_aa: CASQPDSRYNSPLHF
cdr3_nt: TGTGCCAGTCAACCGGACAGCCGCTATAATTCACCCCTCCACTTT

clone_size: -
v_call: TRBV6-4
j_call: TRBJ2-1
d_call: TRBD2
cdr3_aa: CASSDSNSGSVNEQFF
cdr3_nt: TGTGCCAGCAGTGACTCGAATAGCGGGAGTGTCAATGAGCAGTTCTTC

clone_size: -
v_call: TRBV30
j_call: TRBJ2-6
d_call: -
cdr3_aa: CAWSVRDNSGANVLTF
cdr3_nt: TGTGCCTGGAGTGTACGTGACAACTCTGGGGCCAACGTCCTGACTTTC

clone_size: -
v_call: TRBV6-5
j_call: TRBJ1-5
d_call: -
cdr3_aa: CASSFTGQSNQPQHF
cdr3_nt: TGTGCCAGCAGCTTCACAGGGCAAAGCAATCAGCCCCAGCATTTT

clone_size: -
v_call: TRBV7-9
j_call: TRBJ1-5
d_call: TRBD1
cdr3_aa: CASSLQGDQPQHF
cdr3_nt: TGTGCCAGCAGCCTACAGGGGGATCAGCCCCAGCATTTT

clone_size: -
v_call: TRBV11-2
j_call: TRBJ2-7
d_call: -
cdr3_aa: CASSSPGEYEQYF
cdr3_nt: TGTGCCAGCAGCTCCCCGGGGGAGTACGAGCAGTACTTC

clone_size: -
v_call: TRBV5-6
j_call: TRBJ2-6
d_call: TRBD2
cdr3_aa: CASSPTSGPSGANVLTF
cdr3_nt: TGTGCCAGCAGCCCGACTAGCGGACCCTCTGGGGCCAACGTCCTGACTTTC

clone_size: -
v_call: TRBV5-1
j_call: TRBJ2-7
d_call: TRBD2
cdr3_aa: CASSLANLLAGVDGYEQYF
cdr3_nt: TGCGCCAGCAGCTTGGCTAATCTACTAGCGGGAGTAGACGGCTACGAGCAGTACTTC

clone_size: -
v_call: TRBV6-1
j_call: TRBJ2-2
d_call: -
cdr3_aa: CASSNRAGELFF
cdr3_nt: TGTGCCAGCAGCAACAGGGCCGGGGAGCTGTTTTTT

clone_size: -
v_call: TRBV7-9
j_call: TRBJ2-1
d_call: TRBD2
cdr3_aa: CASSLVAGAGDEQFF
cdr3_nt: TGTGCCAGCAGCTTAGTAGCGGGGGCGGGGGATGAGCAGTTCTTC

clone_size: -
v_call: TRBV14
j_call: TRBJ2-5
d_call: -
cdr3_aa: CASSQDYIFGTNQETQYF
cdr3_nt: TGTGCCAGCAGCCAAGATTATATATTCGGGACAAACCAAGAGACCCAGTACTTC